What follows is one T cell receptor (beta chain) and its context. Its target is not known. The V gene's germline CDR1 is MNHEY and CDR2 SMNVEV (reference sequence). This CDR3 has 14 amino acids. Trimming shortened V by 6 bases and J by 4 bases, and 16 bases separated the two germline ends. Sequencing was performed with immunoSEQ multiplex PCR; in TCRdb, only in-frame clones are kept and a portion is missing. The sample lists 150,000 or so clones, about 80% occurring once. This sample was included in a study of cytotoxic CD8 clonotypes in ibrutinib-treated CLL. Whole-study context: Response samples were drawn at a median of around 11 months of treatment, range 6 to 36. Samples had a mean of roughly 250,000 productive templates and more than 85,000 productive rearrangements. Study-wide results and limits: Circulating CD8+ T-cell counts were tracked by baseline clonality, which exceeded that of age-matched healthy donors.

The specimen was PBMCs, collected after 12 months of ibrutinib treatment. The receptor's source is a human donor with chronic lymphocytic leukemia. The rearrangement links TRBV27 to TRBJ2-7; D might be TRBD2 (6 bases). CDR3 DNA: TGTGCCAGCAGAACCGGGAGAGTGGGGTACGAGCAGTACTTC. Residues: CASRTGRVGYEQYF.